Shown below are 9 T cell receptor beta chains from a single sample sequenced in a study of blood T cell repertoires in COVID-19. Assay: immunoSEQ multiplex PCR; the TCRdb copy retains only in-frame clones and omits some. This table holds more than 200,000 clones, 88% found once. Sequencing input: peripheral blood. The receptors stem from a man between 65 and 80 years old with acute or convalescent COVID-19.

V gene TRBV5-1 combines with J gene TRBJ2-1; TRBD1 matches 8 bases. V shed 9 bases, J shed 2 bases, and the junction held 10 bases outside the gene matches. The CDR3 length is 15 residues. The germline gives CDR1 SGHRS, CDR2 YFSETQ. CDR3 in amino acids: CATRSDRGPYNEQFF. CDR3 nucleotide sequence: TGCGCCACCAGGTCCGACAGGGGCCCCTACAATGAGCAGTTCTTC.

CDR3 DNA sequence: TGTGCCACCCCCGTCGAGGGAGTGGCGTACGAGCAGTACTTC. Protein sequence: CATPVEGVAYEQYF. V usage is TRBV21-1 and J usage is TRBJ2-7; TRBD2 is taken as the D call from the table, unchecked against the DNA. TRBV21-1 is termed a pseudogene. The CDR3 is 14 residues long.

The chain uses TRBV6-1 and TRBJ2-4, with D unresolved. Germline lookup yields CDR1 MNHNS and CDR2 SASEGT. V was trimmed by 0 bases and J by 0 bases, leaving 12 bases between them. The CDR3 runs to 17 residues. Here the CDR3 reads CASSEAPRALAKNIQYF. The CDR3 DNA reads TGTGCCAGCAGTGAAGCGCCCCGAGCCCTAGCCAAAAACATTCAGTACTTC.

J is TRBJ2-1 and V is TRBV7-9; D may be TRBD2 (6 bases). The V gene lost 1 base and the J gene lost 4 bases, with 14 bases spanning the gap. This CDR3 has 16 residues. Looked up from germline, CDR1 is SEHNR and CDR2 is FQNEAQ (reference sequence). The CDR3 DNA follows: TGTGCCAGCAGCTTAGAAGCCGGGGGAAGATACAATGAGCAGTTCTTC. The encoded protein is CASSLEAGGRYNEQFF. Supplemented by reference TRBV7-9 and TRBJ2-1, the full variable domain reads DTGVSQNPRHKITKRGQNVTFRCDPISEHNRLYWYRQTLGQGPEFLTYFQNEAQLEKSRLLSDRFSAERPKGSFSTLEIQRTEQGDSAMYLCASSLEAGGRYNEQFFGPGTRLTVL.

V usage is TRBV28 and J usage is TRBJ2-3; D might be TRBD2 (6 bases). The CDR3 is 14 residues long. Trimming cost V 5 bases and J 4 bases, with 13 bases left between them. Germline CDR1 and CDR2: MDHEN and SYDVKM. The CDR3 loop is CASSIYGGPDTQYF. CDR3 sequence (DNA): TGTGCCAGCAGTATATATGGAGGGCCAGATACGCAGTATTTT.

The CDR3 sequence: CASSVEGGWSSAEAFF. Here the CDR3 DNA reads TGTGCCAGCAGCGTAGAAGGGGGATGGAGTAGCGCTGAAGCTTTCTTT. The chain has TRBV9 and TRBJ1-1; tentatively, D is TRBD1 (6 bases). V gave up 0 bases and J gave up 6 bases, with 18 bases separating them. CDR3 length equals 16 residues. Germline assignment: CDR1 SGDLS and CDR2 YYNGEE. Supplemented by reference TRBV9 and TRBJ1-1, the full variable domain reads DSGVTQTPKHLITATGQRVTLRCSPRSGDLSVYWYQQSLDQGLQFLIQYYNGEERAKGNILERFSAQQFPDLHSELNLSSLELGDSALYFCASSVEGGWSSAEAFFGQGTRLTVV.

As DNA, the CDR3 is TGTGCCAGCAGTTTCCCGGGGATAAGTTCCTACGAGCAGTACTTC. Its translation is CASSFPGISSYEQYF. The chain couples TRBV28 to TRBJ2-7; D is possibly TRBD2 (5 bases). CDR3 length: 15 amino acids. Trimming took 3 bases from V and 1 from J, leaving 13 bases between them. Germline values: CDR1 MDHEN, CDR2 SYDVKM.

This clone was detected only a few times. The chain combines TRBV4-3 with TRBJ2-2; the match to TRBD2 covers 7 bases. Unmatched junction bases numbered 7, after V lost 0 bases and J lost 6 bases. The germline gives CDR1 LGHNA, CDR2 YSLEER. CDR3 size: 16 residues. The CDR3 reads CASSQEAGVQSGELFF. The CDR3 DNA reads TGCGCCAGCAGCCAAGAGGCGGGAGTACAGTCCGGGGAGCTGTTTTTT.

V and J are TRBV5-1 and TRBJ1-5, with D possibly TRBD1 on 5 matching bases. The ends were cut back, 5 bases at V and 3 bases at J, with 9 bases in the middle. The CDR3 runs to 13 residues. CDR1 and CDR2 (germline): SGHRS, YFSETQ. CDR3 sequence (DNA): TGCGCCAGCAGACAGGAGTCCAATCAGCCCCAGCATTTT. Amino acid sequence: CASRQESNQPQHF.